Below are 8 T cell receptor beta chains sequenced from a single sample in a study of T cell changes during pregnancy in multiple sclerosis. Generated by immunoSEQ multiplex PCR, the TCRdb table keeps only in-frame clones and is missing some. The table includes about 53,000 clones, around nine tenths detected once. Sample: CD4+ T cells from peripheral blood mononuclear cells, taken in the third trimester of pregnancy. The source of these receptors is a female donor with multiple sclerosis, enrolled in a pregnancy study.

This chain links TRBV5-5 with TRBJ2-7; 10 bases line up with TRBD1. The CDR3 has 14 residues. The J segment lost 3 bases and the V segment lost 1 base, leaving 1 base of the junction unmatched. CDR1 SGHKS and CDR2 YYEKEE come from the germline V gene (reference sequence). The CDR3 here is CASSLRTGGYEQYF. For the CDR3, the DNA is TGTGCCAGCAGCTTGAGGACAGGGGGCTACGAGCAGTACTTC.

The chain has TRBV21-1 and TRBJ1-2; TRBD1 was called by the table and not checked on the DNA. TRBV21-1 is tagged as a pseudogene. This CDR3 contains 17 residues. In DNA, the CDR3 is TGTGCCAGCAGCAAAGATGAGGACAGGGCCACTAACTATGGCTACACCTTC. This translates into CASSKDEDRATNYGYTF.

The rearrangement joins TRBV7-2 to TRBJ2-5; 9 bases fit TRBD2. From germline, CDR1 is SGHTA and CDR2 FQGNSA. There are 15 residues in the CDR3. Germline trimming cut 3 bases from V and 1 base from J; bases unmatched to any gene: 3. CDR3 coding DNA: TGTGCCAGCAGCTTGAGCGGGGGGACCCAAGAGACCCAGTACTTC. Translated, it gives CASSLSGGTQETQYF.

The chain has TRBV2 and TRBJ2-1, with a tentative D call TRBD2 (6 bases). Trimming removed 6 bases from V and 5 bases from J, with 11 bases in between. CDR1 is SNHLY and CDR2 is FYNNEI in the germline V gene. This CDR3 has 13 residues. For the CDR3, the DNA is TGTGCCAGCAGCGACAAGCGGGACAATGAGCAGTTCTTC. Translating gives CASSDKRDNEQFF.

The chain uses TRBV29-1 and TRBJ2-5; 8 bases agree with TRBD2. The CDR3 totals 13 residues. The ends lost 3 bases at V and 3 bases at J; junction bases unmatched: 3. Germline V lookup: CDR1 SQVTM, CDR2 ANQGSEA. CDR3 residues: CSVDRGGEETQYF. The CDR3 region has the DNA TGCAGCGTTGATCGGGGGGGGGAAGAGACCCAGTACTTC.

This rearrangement joins TRBV5-4 to TRBJ1-3; weak D call: TRBD1 (5 bases). Germline loops: CDR1 SGHNT, CDR2 YYREEE (reference sequence). CDR3 length equals 16 residues. V was pared by 1 base and J by 2 bases, with 13 bases between. This CDR3 reads CASSLPGGKTGNTIYF. The CDR3, as DNA: TGTGCCAGCAGCTTGCCCGGGGGAAAAACTGGAAACACCATATATTTT.

This sequence joins TRBV15 and TRBJ1-2; TRBD1 might be the D (5 bases). CDR1 is LNHNV, CDR2 YYDKDF, per germline (reference sequence). V gave up 1 base and J gave up 2 bases, with 5 bases separating them. This CDR3 region has 13 residues. DNA of the CDR3: TGTGCCACCAGCAGAGGGGGCAACTATGGCTACACCTTC. Translation gives CATSRGGNYGYTF.

This clone has just a few counts. The rearrangement links TRBV7-9 to TRBJ2-7; 8 positions match TRBD2. The CDR3 totals 14 residues. J was trimmed by 1 base and V by 3 bases; bases with no gene match: 2. Germline CDR1 SEHNR, CDR2 FQNEAQ (reference sequence). CDR3 sequence: CASSFGGASYEQYF. Here the CDR3 DNA reads TGTGCCAGCAGCTTCGGGGGGGCATCCTACGAGCAGTACTTC.